These T cell receptor beta chains were read from a single sample in a study of T cells in Graves' hyperthyroidism and ophthalmopathy. From the multiplex PCR reads, TCRdb called clonotypes with MiXCR, one entry per CDR3 protein. The data show 280,000 or so distinct CDR3 sequences, around 25% seen once. The sample consisted of blood. The receptors originated from a man in his forties or fifties with Graves' hyperthyroidism that later progressed to Graves' ophthalmopathy. CDR3s include the opening cysteine and the closing phenylalanine or tryptophan. The D gene is left open where the match is weak. The size entry is marked missing in some rows and otherwise reads once, few, many or a size class.

v_gene: TRBV10-3; j_gene: TRBJ2-5; abundance: many; d_gene: .; len: 13; CDR3nt: TGTGCCATCCAAGCGTGGGGTCAAGAGACCCAGTACTTC; CDR3aa: CAIQAWGQETQYF
v_gene: TRBV6-5; j_gene: TRBJ1-5; abundance: .; d_gene: .; len: 16; CDR3nt: TGTGCCAGCAGTTACTCGAGGGGGTTCGGAAATCAGCCCCAGCATTTT; CDR3aa: CASSYSRGFGNQPQHF
v_gene: TRBV30; j_gene: TRBJ2-7; abundance: many; d_gene: .; len: 11; CDR3nt: TGTGCCTTGACTAGGACCTACGAGCAGTACTTC; CDR3aa: CALTRTYEQYF
v_gene: TRBV7-3; j_gene: TRBJ2-2; abundance: few; d_gene: .; len: 14; CDR3nt: TGTGCCAGCAGCGCCACCGGAGGGACCGGGGAGCTGTTTTTT; CDR3aa: CASSATGGTGELFF
v_gene: TRBV29-1; j_gene: TRBJ2-5; abundance: many; d_gene: .; len: 12; CDR3nt: TGCAGCGTCAGATGGAATTCCGAGACCCAGTACTTC; CDR3aa: CSVRWNSETQYF
v_gene: TRBV28; j_gene: TRBJ2-2; abundance: .; d_gene: .; len: 12; CDR3nt: TGTGCCAGCGTCGCAGGCACCGGGGAGCTGTTTTTT; CDR3aa: CASVAGTGELFF
v_gene: TRBV2; j_gene: TRBJ2-5; abundance: many; d_gene: TRBD2; len: 15; CDR3nt: TGTGCCAGCAGAACTAGCGGGAGTGCCGTAGAGACCCAGTACTTC; CDR3aa: CASRTSGSAVETQYF
v_gene: TRBV11-3; j_gene: TRBJ1-1; abundance: many; d_gene: .; len: 13; CDR3nt: TGTGCCAGCAGCGCGGACAGTTACACTGAAGCTTTCTTT; CDR3aa: CASSADSYTEAFF
v_gene: TRBV5-1; j_gene: TRBJ2-5; abundance: many; d_gene: .; len: 14; CDR3nt: TGCGCCAGCAGCTTGTTCGGCGTTCAAGAGACCCAGTACTTC; CDR3aa: CASSLFGVQETQYF
v_gene: TRBV7-2; j_gene: TRBJ1-2; abundance: .; d_gene: TRBD1; len: 18; CDR3nt: TGTGCCAGCAGCTTAGCGAGTCAAGCAGGACAGGGGATAGGGGGCTACACCTTC; CDR3aa: CASSLASQAGQGIGGYTF
v_gene: TRBV19; j_gene: TRBJ1-5; abundance: many; d_gene: .; len: 15; CDR3nt: TGTGCCAGTAGTGCGGACGGTTATAGCAATCAGCCCCAGCATTTT; CDR3aa: CASSADGYSNQPQHF
v_gene: TRBV30; j_gene: TRBJ1-2; abundance: few; d_gene: .; len: 15; CDR3nt: TGTGCCTGGAGTGTTATGAGACAGCTTAACTATGGCTACACCTTC; CDR3aa: CAWSVMRQLNYGYTF
v_gene: TRBV6-2/TRBV6-3; j_gene: TRBJ2-7; abundance: .; d_gene: .; len: 13; CDR3nt: TGTGCCAGCAGTCCTCAACAGGTGGGGGAGCAGTACTTC; CDR3aa: CASSPQQVGEQYF
v_gene: TRBV2; j_gene: TRBJ2-7; abundance: .; d_gene: .; len: 15; CDR3nt: TGTGCCAGCAGTGAAGGAGGGTGTCTCTCCTACGGGCAGTACTTC; CDR3aa: CASSEGGCLSYGQYF
v_gene: TRBV20-1; j_gene: TRBJ2-7; abundance: many; d_gene: .; len: 13; CDR3nt: TGCAGTGCGCCGACGGGAGCCTACTACGAGCAGTACTTC; CDR3aa: CSAPTGAYYEQYF
v_gene: TRBV5-1; j_gene: TRBJ1-1; abundance: many; d_gene: .; len: 16; CDR3nt: TGCGCCAGCAGCCCCTGGTTATCCAGGGTCGACACTGAAGCTTTCTTT; CDR3aa: CASSPWLSRVDTEAFF
v_gene: TRBV20-1; j_gene: TRBJ2-5; abundance: .; d_gene: TRBD2; len: 18; CDR3nt: TGCAGTGCTAGAGATCCACGACTAGCGGGGGCATCCCAAGAGACCCAGTACTTC; CDR3aa: CSARDPRLAGASQETQYF
v_gene: TRBV2; j_gene: TRBJ1-1; abundance: many; d_gene: .; len: 14; CDR3nt: TGTGCCAGCAGTGAGAGGCGTATGAACACTGAAGCTTTCTTT; CDR3aa: CASSERRMNTEAFF
v_gene: TRBV10-3; j_gene: TRBJ2-7; abundance: many; d_gene: .; len: 14; CDR3nt: TGTGCCATCACTCGGTCCCCCTCAGCCTACGAGCAGTACTTC; CDR3aa: CAITRSPSAYEQYF
v_gene: TRBV20-1; j_gene: TRBJ2-5; abundance: many; d_gene: .; len: 11; CDR3nt: TGCAGTGCTTGGCGAAAAGAGACCCAGTACTTC; CDR3aa: CSAWRKETQYF
v_gene: TRBV15; j_gene: TRBJ1-5; abundance: .; d_gene: .; len: 17; CDR3nt: TGTGCCACCAGCAGAGATTTAAGTGTGGTGAGCAATCAGCCCCAGCATTTT; CDR3aa: CATSRDLSVVSNQPQHF
v_gene: TRBV20-1; j_gene: TRBJ2-7; abundance: .; d_gene: TRBD1; len: 13; CDR3nt: TGCAGTGCTATCCGGGACAGGGCGGGCGAGCAGTACTTC; CDR3aa: CSAIRDRAGEQYF
v_gene: TRBV28; j_gene: TRBJ1-5; abundance: many; d_gene: .; len: 16; CDR3nt: TGTGCCAGCAGTTTTCAGCCCCTCCTATTTCATCAGCCCCAGCATTTT; CDR3aa: CASSFQPLLFHQPQHF
v_gene: TRBV3-1; j_gene: TRBJ2-7; abundance: few; d_gene: TRBD2; len: 14; CDR3nt: TGTGCCAGCAGCCAAGTGGGAGGGCCCTACGAGCAGTACTTC; CDR3aa: CASSQVGGPYEQYF
v_gene: TRBV28; j_gene: TRBJ2-7; abundance: many; d_gene: .; len: 11; CDR3nt: TGTGCCAGCAGTTCCGGACGCCTCGGGTACTTC; CDR3aa: CASSSGRLGYF
v_gene: TRBV28; j_gene: TRBJ1-2; abundance: .; d_gene: .; len: 11; CDR3nt: TGTGCCAGCAGCCCCGACCTGGGACCGCTTTTC; CDR3aa: CASSPDLGPLF
v_gene: TRBV5-1; j_gene: TRBJ2-5; abundance: .; d_gene: TRBD2; len: 15; CDR3nt: TGCGCCAGCAGCCTCTACGGGGGGTCAGAAGAGACCCAGTACTTC; CDR3aa: CASSLYGGSEETQYF
v_gene: TRBV4-1; j_gene: TRBJ1-5; abundance: many; d_gene: .; len: 13; CDR3nt: TGCGCCAGCAGCCAAGAACTGGTTCAGCCCCAGCATTTT; CDR3aa: CASSQELVQPQHF
v_gene: TRBV7-3; j_gene: TRBJ2-2; abundance: many; d_gene: TRBD2; len: 15; CDR3nt: TGTGCCAGCAGCTCAGGACTAGCCTACACCGGGGAGCTGTTTTTT; CDR3aa: CASSSGLAYTGELFF
v_gene: TRBV20-1; j_gene: TRBJ1-1; abundance: many; d_gene: .; len: 14; CDR3nt: TGCAGTGCTAGAATTCCAGGGACGAACACTGAAGCTTTCTTT; CDR3aa: CSARIPGTNTEAFF
v_gene: TRBV28; j_gene: TRBJ2-3; abundance: .; d_gene: .; len: 15; CDR3nt: TGTGCCAGCGACCCCGACGGTACTCGAACAGATACGCAGTATTTT; CDR3aa: CASDPDGTRTDTQYF
v_gene: TRBV6-2/TRBV6-3; j_gene: TRBJ2-1; abundance: .; d_gene: .; len: 15; CDR3nt: TGTGCCAGCACCCTACGGTTGGGGTCGGGGGATGAGCAGTTCTTC; CDR3aa: CASTLRLGSGDEQFF
v_gene: TRBV5-1; j_gene: TRBJ2-2; abundance: many; d_gene: .; len: 18; CDR3nt: TGCGCCAGCAGCTTGGGAGAGGGAGGCTTTTTCTACACCGGGGAGCTGTTTTTT; CDR3aa: CASSLGEGGFFYTGELFF
v_gene: TRBV19; j_gene: TRBJ2-7; abundance: .; d_gene: .; len: 14; CDR3nt: TGTGCCAGTAGTATAAGTTCGACGGTGGACGAGCAGTACTTC; CDR3aa: CASSISSTVDEQYF
v_gene: TRBV6-1; j_gene: TRBJ1-3; abundance: many; d_gene: .; len: 15; CDR3nt: TGTGCCAGCAGCCGGAACAGGTTCGATGGAAACACCATATATTTT; CDR3aa: CASSRNRFDGNTIYF
v_gene: TRBV6-1; j_gene: TRBJ1-2; abundance: many; d_gene: .; len: 13; CDR3nt: TGTGCCAGCAGCTTGGACCGCGGCAATGGCTACACCTTC; CDR3aa: CASSLDRGNGYTF
v_gene: TRBV5-1; j_gene: TRBJ1-2; abundance: many; d_gene: .; len: 14; CDR3nt: TGCGCCAGCAGCTTGGATCAGGGCGCCTATGGCTACACCTTC; CDR3aa: CASSLDQGAYGYTF
v_gene: TRBV2; j_gene: TRBJ1-1; abundance: many; d_gene: .; len: 13; CDR3nt: TGTGCCAGCAGGGGGGACGGGAACACTGAAGCTTTCTTT; CDR3aa: CASRGDGNTEAFF
v_gene: TRBV28; j_gene: TRBJ2-3; abundance: many; d_gene: .; len: 16; CDR3nt: TGTGCCAGCAGTTTAGCCCGGGACCCGACTGGAGATACGCAGTATTTT; CDR3aa: CASSLARDPTGDTQYF